This T cell receptor beta chain is drawn from a study of early T cells in non-severe SARS-CoV-2 infection. The wider study: Chains from this unsorted whole-blood bulk RNA could not be paired. Study-level results: The VDJdb matching leaned toward anti-spike CD8 responses and overlooked private and CD4 specificities.

Points on this clonotype: What it binds is unknown.

The CDR3 loop spans 14 amino acids. V gave up 5 bases and J gave up 7 bases, with 18 bases separating them. In germline, CDR1 is SGHVS, CDR2 FQNEAQ. As part of library construction, unique molecular identifiers were attached to individual cDNA molecules. TCRdb re-derived calls from the 5' RACE reads in MiXCR, one entry per CDR3 protein. Of more than 20,000 distinct CDR3 sequences in the sample, roughly 5% are singletons; the top ten hold roughly 10%. The sequence was collected from an adult who was a healthcare worker with PCR-confirmed SARS-CoV-2 infection or an uninfected control (not recorded which). The rearrangement links TRBV7-8 to TRBJ2-7, with D perhaps matching TRBD1 or TRBD2 (7 bases each). Sequencing was carried out using whole blood. The CDR3 is CASSPVQGGKEQYV. DNA for the CDR3: TGTGCCAGCAGCCCAGTGCAGGGGGGGAAGGAGCAGTACGTC.